This TCR beta chain originates from a study of cytomegalovirus exposure and HLA in healthy donors. PCR employed 60 Vbeta and 13 Jbeta primers. Clones were read by immunoSEQ multiplex PCR, and TCRdb kept only the in-frame ones, dropping some. The sample records more than 150,000 clones, 70% to 80% being singletons. Trimming stripped 0 bases from V and 9 bases from J, with 9 bases between. Germline CDR1 and CDR2: LGHNA and YNFKEQ. The CDR3 length is 13 residues. This clone has a single count. The chain uses TRBV4-2 and TRBJ2-1, with D uncertain. The TCR comes from a man younger than 35 in good health and CMV-seronegative. Material for sequencing was PBMCs. The CDR3 region is CASSQEASFEQFF. As DNA, the CDR3 is TGTGCCAGCAGCCAAGAGGCCTCTTTTGAGCAGTTCTTC.